The 25 T cell receptor beta chains below come from one sample, sequenced in a study of CD8 T cells in Susac syndrome. Random hexamers were used to reverse transcribe an amount of roughly 0.5 to 1 ug RNA. TCRdb processed the immunoSEQ multiplex PCR reads anew with MiXCR; each CDR3 protein has one entry. Here the sample spans over 300,000 distinct CDR3 sequences, around 90% being singletons. Sequencing was carried out using CD4+ T cells from PBMCs. Receptors originate from a human donor with multiple sclerosis.

The chain recombines TRBV11-3 with TRBJ2-7; D gene unclear. Trimming cost V 7 bases and J 0 bases, with 13 bases left between them. Germline-derived CDR1 and CDR2 are SGHNT and YENEEA. There are 14 residues in the CDR3. CDR3 DNA sequence: TGTGCCAGCATGGTCGGACGGAGCTCCTACGAGCAGTACTTC. Its protein product is CASMVGRSSYEQYF.

For this clonotype: A read error may produce the germline difference seen at one junction end. The J gene is TRBJ2-1, the V gene TRBV30, with TRBD2 matching over 9 bases. CDR1 and CDR2 (germline): GTSNPN, SVGIG (reference sequence). The CDR3 consists of 15 residues. The CDR3 loop reads CAWSVGEAGGPPRIF. In nucleotides, the CDR3 is TGTGCCTGGAGTGTAGGGGAAGCGGGGGGTCCCCCGCGGATCTTC.

This clonotype was recorded only once. The V call is TRBV7-6, the J call TRBJ2-3, with D hard to call. The CDR3 extends over 15 amino acids. Germline V gene lookup returns CDR1 SGHVS and CDR2 FNYEAQ. The ends were cut back, 5 bases at V and 1 base at J, with 13 bases in the middle. CDR3 amino acids: CASSPAPGGTDTQYF. The CDR3 DNA sequence: TGTGCCAGCAGCCCAGCCCCGGGCGGCACAGATACGCAGTATTTT.

The rearrangement links TRBV30 to TRBJ1-2; D ambiguous. The CDR3 length is 13 residues. Germline V gene data show CDR1 as GTSNPN and CDR2 as SVGIG (reference sequence). V lost 2 bases and J lost 2, with 9 bases in between. As DNA, the CDR3 is TGTGCCTGGAGTCCCGGACGGAACTATGGCTACACCTTC. It translates to CAWSPGRNYGYTF.

The chain is built from TRBV20-1 and TRBJ2-3; D not certain. The CDR3 runs to 12 residues. Per the germline V gene, CDR1 is DFQATT and CDR2 is SNEGSKA (reference sequence). V lost 3 bases and J lost 4, with 8 bases in between. CDR3 coding DNA: TGCAGTGCTAGCCGAACACCAGATACGCAGTATTTT. Translation: CSASRTPDTQYF.

V usage is TRBV29-1 and J usage is TRBJ1-1; 8 bases fit TRBD1. The V and J ends lost 5 bases and 4 bases, in that order; junction bases with no gene match: 0. The germline V gene encodes CDR1 SQVTM and CDR2 ANQGSEA. The CDR3 is 11 residues long. Here the CDR3 reads CSVQGATEAFF. CDR3 DNA sequence: TGCAGCGTTCAGGGGGCCACTGAAGCTTTCTTT.

The chain recombines TRBV7-2 with TRBJ2-7; D is possibly TRBD1 or TRBD2 (6 bases each). With 5 bases removed from V and 2 bases from J, the gap between germline ends came to 16 bases. Germline V gives CDR1 SGHTA, CDR2 FQGNSA. The CDR3 covers 15 residues. Here the CDR3 reads CASSTERGAAYEQYF. CDR3 bases: TGTGCCAGCAGCACCGAGAGGGGGGCGGCCTACGAGCAGTACTTC.

The rearrangement uses TRBV2 and TRBJ2-3; unclear D gene. The CDR3 runs 16 residues. Per the germline V gene, CDR1 is SNHLY and CDR2 is FYNNEI. V gave up 3 bases and J gave up 0 bases, with 13 bases separating them. This CDR3 reads CASSDVGVGSTDTQYF. Written as DNA, the CDR3 is TGTGCCAGCAGTGATGTTGGAGTGGGTAGCACAGATACGCAGTATTTT. Using reference TRBV2 and TRBJ2-3 for the parts outside the CDR3, the full variable domain is EPEVTQTPSHQVTQMGQEVILRCVPISNHLYFYWYRQILGQKVEFLVSFYNNEISEKSEIFDDQFSVERPDGSNFTLKIRSTKLEDSAMYFCASSDVGVGSTDTQYFGPGTRLTVL.

V and J are TRBV4-3 and TRBJ1-2; D not resolved. V shed 0 bases and J shed 12 bases, with 17 bases lying between them. This CDR3 contains 14 residues. Germline V lookup: CDR1 LGHNA, CDR2 YSLEER. The CDR3, as DNA: TGCGCCAGCAGCCAAGATCTGATGAGCGAGCGGAACACCTTC. Residues: CASSQDLMSERNTF.

The V call is TRBV14, the J call TRBJ1-4; tentatively, D is TRBD1 (6 bases). This CDR3 is built from 16 residues. The V and J ends lost 0 bases and 4 bases respectively, with 12 bases between them. Per germline, CDR1 SGHDN and CDR2 FVKESK. The CDR3 nucleotides are TGTGCCAGCAGCCAAGAGGTGACAGGCTATAATGAAAAACTGTTTTTT. Residues: CASSQEVTGYNEKLFF.

This chain joins TRBV3-1 and TRBJ2-3; TRBD2 aligns across 7 bases. Germline assignment: CDR1 LGHDT and CDR2 YNNKEL (reference sequence). The CDR3 contains 15 residues. J was trimmed by 6 bases and V by 0 bases; bases with no gene match: 6. The CDR3 DNA reads TGTGCCAGCAGCCAAGATAGCGGGCCTCGGGATACGCAGTATTTT. Translated: CASSQDSGPRDTQYF.

The table lists this clonotype with a count of one. J is TRBJ2-5 and V is TRBV9; a weak D match, TRBD2 (7 bases). The CDR3 has 18 amino acids. The V gene lost 2 bases and the J gene lost 4 bases, with 24 bases spanning the gap. Germline CDR1 SGDLS, CDR2 YYNGEE. The CDR3 region has the DNA TGTGCCAGCAGCGTCTTGGGAAGAGGGGGGGCAAGGAGAGAGACCCAGTACTTC. This encodes CASSVLGRGGARRETQYF.

The chain links TRBV7-9 to TRBJ2-3; tentatively, D is TRBD1 (6 bases). V was cut by 5 bases and J by 2 bases, with 14 bases left in between. Germline loops: CDR1 SEHNR, CDR2 FQNEAQ (reference sequence). The CDR3 sequence is 15 residues long. The CDR3 loop reads CASSRAGAHTDTQYF. Written as DNA, the CDR3 is TGTGCCAGCAGCAGAGCAGGGGCCCACACAGATACGCAGTATTTT. The variable domain in full, with the rest retrieved from reference TRBV7-9 and TRBJ2-3, is DTGVSQNPRHKITKRGQNVTFRCDPISEHNRLYWYRQTLGQGPEFLTYFQNEAQLEKSRLLSDRFSAERPKGSFSTLEIQRTEQGDSAMYLCASSRAGAHTDTQYFGPGTRLTVL.

The chain joins TRBV5-1 to TRBJ1-6; 9 bases agree with TRBD1. The germline gives CDR1 SGHRS, CDR2 YFSETQ. The CDR3 covers 17 residues. V trimming: 1 base; J trimming: 5 bases; junction bases outside the gene matches: 7. This CDR3 reads CASSLTWDRADNSPLHF. The CDR3 DNA sequence: TGCGCCAGCAGCTTGACCTGGGACAGGGCGGATAATTCACCCCTCCACTTT.

This rearrangement joins TRBV18 to TRBJ1-2, with no clear D. Germline V gene data show CDR1 as KGHSH and CDR2 as LQKENI. Deletions cut 3 bases from V and 6 bases from J, with 14 bases between. This CDR3 is built from 14 residues. The CDR3 region has the DNA TGTGCCAGCTCACCCGCTTCGCGGCCTGATGGCTACACCTTC. Protein product: CASSPASRPDGYTF.

This chain links TRBV29-1 with TRBJ1-2; 8 positions agree with TRBD1. The CDR3 runs 12 residues. Germline loops: CDR1 SQVTM, CDR2 ANQGSEA. V lost 5 bases, J lost 6 bases, and 5 bases stayed unmatched. CDR3 protein: CSVWTGSHGYTF. The CDR3, as DNA: TGCAGCGTTTGGACAGGGTCTCATGGCTACACCTTC.

This rearrangement joins TRBV20-1 to TRBJ2-1, with 14 bases identical to TRBD2. Unmatched junction bases numbered 6, after V lost 1 base and J lost 7 bases. The CDR3 sequence is 16 residues long. Per the germline V gene, CDR1 is DFQATT and CDR2 is SNEGSKA (reference sequence). Here the CDR3 DNA reads TGCAGTGCTAGAGTTACCGGGACTAGCGGGAGAAATGAGCAGTTCTTC. Translated, it gives CSARVTGTSGRNEQFF.

The chain is built from TRBV6-5 and TRBJ2-5; D unclear. The length of the CDR3 is 12 residues. V lost 5 bases and J lost 4, with 8 bases in between. CDR1 and CDR2 (germline): MNHEY, SVGAGI. The CDR3 is CASSRLGETQYF. For the CDR3, the DNA is TGTGCCAGCAGTCGGTTGGGAGAGACCCAGTACTTC.

This clonotype showed up just once. The J gene is TRBJ2-2, the V gene TRBV30; no firm D call. Trimming took off 4 bases at V and 4 bases at J, with 7 bases between the two ends. The germline gives CDR1 GTSNPN, CDR2 SVGIG (reference sequence). The CDR3 sequence is 12 residues long. The CDR3 DNA follows: TGTGCCTGGAATTTGGTCACCGGGGAGCTGTTTTTT. This translates into CAWNLVTGELFF.

V is TRBV20-1 and J is TRBJ2-7, with a tentative D call TRBD1 (6 bases). The V and J ends lost 2 bases and 0 bases respectively, with 8 bases between them. CDR3 length: 13 amino acids. CDR1 is DFQATT and CDR2 is SNEGSKA in the germline V gene (reference sequence). CDR3 sequence reads: CSARRGSSYEQYF. CDR3 DNA: TGCAGTGCTAGAAGGGGGAGCTCCTACGAGCAGTACTTC.

V and J are TRBV27 and TRBJ1-3; D gene uncertain. The CDR3 consists of 13 residues. V lost 5 bases and J lost 2, with 7 bases in between. Germline V lookup: CDR1 MNHEY, CDR2 SMNVEV (reference sequence). The CDR3 coding sequence is TGTGCCAGCAGTCCGCCGGCTGGAAACACCATATATTTT. Translated: CASSPPAGNTIYF.

This sequence joins TRBV18 and TRBJ1-5; weak D call: TRBD1 (5 bases). The V end was cut by 2 bases, the J end by 2 bases, with 16 bases between. This CDR3 contains 17 residues. CDR1 is KGHSH, CDR2 LQKENI, per germline. The CDR3 sequence: CASSPALGGVGNQPQHF. CDR3 nucleotide sequence: TGTGCCAGCTCACCAGCGTTGGGAGGGGTAGGCAATCAGCCCCAGCATTTT.

The J gene is TRBJ2-2, the V gene TRBV5-1, with unresolved D. V was cut by 5 bases and J by 1 base, with 18 bases left in between. This CDR3 has 17 amino acids. Germline CDR1 and CDR2: SGHRS and YFSETQ. DNA for the CDR3: TGCGCCAGCAGACGCGCAGACCTGAGCAGGAACACCGGGGAGCTGTTTTTT. It encodes CASRRADLSRNTGELFF.

This chain uses TRBV11-1 with TRBJ2-1, with D unclear. This CDR3 is 14 amino acids long. Germline CDR1 and CDR2: SGHAT and FQDESV (reference sequence). V was trimmed by 5 bases and J by 5 bases, leaving 13 bases between them. The CDR3 here is CASSLVLVDNEQFF. CDR3 coding DNA: TGTGCCAGCAGCCTCGTTCTCGTCGACAATGAGCAGTTCTTC.

The chain has TRBV10-3 and TRBJ1-1, with 9 bases matching TRBD1. The CDR3 has 16 residues. J was trimmed by 3 bases and V by 1 base; bases with no gene match: 6. CDR1 and CDR2 from the germline V gene are ENHRY and SYGVKD. This CDR3 reads CAISEWTGVGDTEAFF. The CDR3 nucleotides read TGTGCCATCAGTGAGTGGACAGGGGTTGGGGACACTGAAGCTTTCTTT.